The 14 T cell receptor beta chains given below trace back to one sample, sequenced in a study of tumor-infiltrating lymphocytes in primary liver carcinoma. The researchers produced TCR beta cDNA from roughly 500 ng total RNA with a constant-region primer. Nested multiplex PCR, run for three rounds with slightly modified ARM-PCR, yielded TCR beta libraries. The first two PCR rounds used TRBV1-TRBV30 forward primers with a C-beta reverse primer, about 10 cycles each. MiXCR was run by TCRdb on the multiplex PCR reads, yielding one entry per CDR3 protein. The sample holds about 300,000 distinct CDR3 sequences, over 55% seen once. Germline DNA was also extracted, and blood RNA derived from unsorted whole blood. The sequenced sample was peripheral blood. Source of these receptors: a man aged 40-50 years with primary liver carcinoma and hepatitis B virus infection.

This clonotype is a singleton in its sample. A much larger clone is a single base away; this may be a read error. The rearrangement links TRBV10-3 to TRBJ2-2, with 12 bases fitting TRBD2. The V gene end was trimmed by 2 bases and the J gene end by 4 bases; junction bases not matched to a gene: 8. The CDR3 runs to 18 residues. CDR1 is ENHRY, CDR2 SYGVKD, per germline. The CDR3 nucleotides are TGTGCCATCAGTGAGCCGAGCGGACTAGCGGGAAGCACCGGGGAGCTGTTTTTT. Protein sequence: CAISEPSGLAGSTGELFF.

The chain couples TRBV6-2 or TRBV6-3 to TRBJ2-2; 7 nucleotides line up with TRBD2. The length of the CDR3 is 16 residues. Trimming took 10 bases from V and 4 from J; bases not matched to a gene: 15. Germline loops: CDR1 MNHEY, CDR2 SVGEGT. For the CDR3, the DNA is TGTGCCAACACCCACGGTCTAGCGGTCCTCACCGGGGAGCTGTTTTTT. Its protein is CANTHGLAVLTGELFF.

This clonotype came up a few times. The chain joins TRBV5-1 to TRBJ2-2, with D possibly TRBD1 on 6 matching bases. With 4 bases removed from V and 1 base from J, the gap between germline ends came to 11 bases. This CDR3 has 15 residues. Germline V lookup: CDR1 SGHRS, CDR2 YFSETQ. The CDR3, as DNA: TGCGCCAGCAGCAAAGTGACAGGGAACACCGGGGAGCTGTTTTTT. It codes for CASSKVTGNTGELFF. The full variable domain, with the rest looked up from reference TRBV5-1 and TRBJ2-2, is KAGVTQTPRYLIKTRGQQVTLSCSPISGHRSVSWYQQTPGQGLQFLFEYFSETQRNKGNFPGRFSGRQFSNSRSEMNVSTLELGDSALYLCASSKVTGNTGELFFGEGSRLTVL.

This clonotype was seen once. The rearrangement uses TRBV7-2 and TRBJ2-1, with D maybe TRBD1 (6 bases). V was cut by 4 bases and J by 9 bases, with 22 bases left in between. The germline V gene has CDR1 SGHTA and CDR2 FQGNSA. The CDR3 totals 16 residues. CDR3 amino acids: CASSSRTALLLTEQFF. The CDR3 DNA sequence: TGTGCCAGCAGCTCCCGGACAGCCCTACTTTTGACTGAGCAGTTCTTC.

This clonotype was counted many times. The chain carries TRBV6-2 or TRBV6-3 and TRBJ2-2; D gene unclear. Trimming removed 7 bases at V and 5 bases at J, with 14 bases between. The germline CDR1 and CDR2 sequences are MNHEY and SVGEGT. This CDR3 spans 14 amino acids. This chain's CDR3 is CASTPSIRTGELFF. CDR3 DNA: TGTGCCAGCACCCCAAGTATCAGGACCGGGGAGCTGTTTTTT.

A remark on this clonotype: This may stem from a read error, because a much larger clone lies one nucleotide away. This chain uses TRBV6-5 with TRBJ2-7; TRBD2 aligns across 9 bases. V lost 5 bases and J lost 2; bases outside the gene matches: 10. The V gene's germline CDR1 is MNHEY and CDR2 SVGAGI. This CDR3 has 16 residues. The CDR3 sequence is CASSGVAGVSPYEQYF. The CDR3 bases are TGTGCCAGCAGTGGAGTAGCGGGAGTTTCCCCCTACGAGCAGTACTTC.

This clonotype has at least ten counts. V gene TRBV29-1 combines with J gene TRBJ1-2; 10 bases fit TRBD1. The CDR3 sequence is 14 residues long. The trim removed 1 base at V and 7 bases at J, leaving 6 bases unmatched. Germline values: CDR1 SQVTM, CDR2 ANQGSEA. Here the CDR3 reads CSVEARRDRGGYTF. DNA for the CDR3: TGCAGCGTTGAAGCTAGGAGGGACAGGGGTGGCTACACCTTC.

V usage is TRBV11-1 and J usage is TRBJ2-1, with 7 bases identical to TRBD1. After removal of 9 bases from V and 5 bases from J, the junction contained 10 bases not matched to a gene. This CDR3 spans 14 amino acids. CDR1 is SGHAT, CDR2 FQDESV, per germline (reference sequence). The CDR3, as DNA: TGTGCCAGTAGCCCGGACAGGCTGCACAATGAGCAGTTCTTC. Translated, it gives CASSPDRLHNEQFF. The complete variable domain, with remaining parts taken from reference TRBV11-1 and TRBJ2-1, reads EAEVAQSPRYKITEKSQAVAFWCDPISGHATLYWYRQILGQGPELLVQFQDESVVDDSQLPKDRFSAERLKGVDSTLKIQPAELGDSAMYLCASSPDRLHNEQFFGPGTRLTVL.

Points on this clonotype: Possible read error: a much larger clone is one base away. CDR3 sequence reads: CASSQSGPVPSPLHF. The CDR3 bases are TGCGCCAGCAGCCAATCCGGGCCAGTGCCTTCACCCCTCCACTTT. The rearrangement links TRBV4-1 to TRBJ1-6; unclear D gene. Looked up from germline, CDR1 is MGHRA and CDR2 is YSYEKL. V lost 2 bases to trimming and J lost 9 bases, with 14 bases between them. The CDR3 totals 15 residues.

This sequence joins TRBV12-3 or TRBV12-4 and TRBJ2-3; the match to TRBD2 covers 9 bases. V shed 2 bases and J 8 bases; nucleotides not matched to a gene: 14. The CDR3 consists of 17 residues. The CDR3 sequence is CASSLLVSGSQRGTQYF. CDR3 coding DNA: TGTGCCAGCAGTTTATTGGTTAGCGGGAGCCAAAGGGGTACGCAGTATTTT.

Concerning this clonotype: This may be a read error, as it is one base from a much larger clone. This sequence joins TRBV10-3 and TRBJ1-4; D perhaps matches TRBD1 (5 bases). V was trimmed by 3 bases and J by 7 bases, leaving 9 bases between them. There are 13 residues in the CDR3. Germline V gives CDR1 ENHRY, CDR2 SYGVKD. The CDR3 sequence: CAISEKGAEKLFF. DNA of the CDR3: TGTGCCATCAGTGAAAAAGGGGCTGAAAAACTGTTTTTT.

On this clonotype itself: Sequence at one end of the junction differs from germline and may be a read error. CDR3 sequence reads: CAGSPLSSGRARGYEQYF. The CDR3 region has the DNA TGTGCCGGCAGCCCTCTAAGTAGTGGGAGGGCCCGGGGGTACGAGCAGTACTTC. The chain carries TRBV11-1 and TRBJ2-7, with 7 bases aligning to TRBD2. CDR3 length: 18 amino acids. Per the germline V gene, CDR1 is SGHAT and CDR2 is FQDESV (reference sequence).

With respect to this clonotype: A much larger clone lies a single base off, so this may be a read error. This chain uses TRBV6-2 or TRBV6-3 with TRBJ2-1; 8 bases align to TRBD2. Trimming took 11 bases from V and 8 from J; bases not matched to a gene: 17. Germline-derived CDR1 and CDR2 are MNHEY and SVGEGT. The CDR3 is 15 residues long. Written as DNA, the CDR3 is TGTGCCCGCACCCCCGCCGGGAGGGGATTGGATGAGCAGTTCTTC. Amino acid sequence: CARTPAGRGLDEQFF.

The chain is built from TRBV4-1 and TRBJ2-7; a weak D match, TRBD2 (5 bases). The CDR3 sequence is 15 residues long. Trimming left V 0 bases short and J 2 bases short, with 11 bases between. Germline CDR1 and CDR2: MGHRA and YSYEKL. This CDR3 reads CASSQDPAVAYEQYF. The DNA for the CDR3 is TGCGCCAGCAGCCAAGACCCAGCGGTAGCCTACGAGCAGTACTTC.